The present TCR beta chain was sequenced within a study of cytomegalovirus exposure and HLA in healthy donors. In the PCR, 60 Vbeta and 13 Jbeta primers were used. Using immunoSEQ multiplex PCR, the repertoire was profiled, and TCRdb retains in-frame clones only, with some absent. The sample yields approximately 170,000 clones, over 75% seen once. Study conclusions and caveats: TCR beta sequences reportedly predicted most subjects' HLA-A and HLA-B alleles accurately. The records held CMV serostatus as the only immune exposure information. More than 150 TCR beta chains were listed as cytomegalovirus-associated.

This clone was counted a single time. Its antigen is undetermined. The clonotype was recovered from a female donor in good health and CMV-seronegative. Input material: PBMCs.

The chain's CDR3 is CASSYWGGGRSYEQYF. The DNA of the CDR3 is TGTGCCAGCAGTTACTGGGGGGGCGGTCGATCCTACGAGCAGTACTTC. This chain uses TRBV6-5 with TRBJ2-7, with a possible D match to TRBD2 (7 bases). Trimming took 1 base from V and 1 from J, leaving 14 bases between them. The CDR3 contains 16 residues. From germline, CDR1 is MNHEY and CDR2 SVGAGI.